This T cell receptor (beta chain) is drawn from a study of spatial heterogeneity in lung cancer. General observations from the study: Tumor T cell coverage was estimated at 7% to 9% for alpha and roughly 12% for beta chains. Expanded alpha and beta TCR counts within tumors tracked tumor mutation counts.

Time point denoted: sample taken at primary tumor resection. The donor group consisted of roughly 76 patients who had untreated, early-stage non-small cell lung cancer. Whole RNA, which was extracted from tumor, nontumor lung tissue or frozen PBMC, was sequenced without any cell sorting. The germline V gene has CDR1 SQVTM and CDR2 ANQGSEA. The CDR3 has 13 amino acids. Deletions cut 2 bases from V and 4 bases from J, with 11 bases between. A distinct unique molecular identifier was carried by each TCR cDNA molecule. Each CDR3 protein gets one entry after TCRdb re-called the 5' RACE reads with MiXCR. The sample lists about 20,000 distinct CDR3 sequences, approximately 3% occurring once. This clonotype was picked up many times. Its antigen is not identified.

Sample: lung tumor tissue, taken at surgery. This sequence originates from a male donor with early-stage non-small cell lung cancer. The chain uses TRBV29-1 and TRBJ1-2; D not certain. The CDR3 region is CSVENLLGYGYTF. The CDR3 nucleotides read TGCAGCGTTGAAAATCTCCTTGGCTATGGCTACACCTTC.